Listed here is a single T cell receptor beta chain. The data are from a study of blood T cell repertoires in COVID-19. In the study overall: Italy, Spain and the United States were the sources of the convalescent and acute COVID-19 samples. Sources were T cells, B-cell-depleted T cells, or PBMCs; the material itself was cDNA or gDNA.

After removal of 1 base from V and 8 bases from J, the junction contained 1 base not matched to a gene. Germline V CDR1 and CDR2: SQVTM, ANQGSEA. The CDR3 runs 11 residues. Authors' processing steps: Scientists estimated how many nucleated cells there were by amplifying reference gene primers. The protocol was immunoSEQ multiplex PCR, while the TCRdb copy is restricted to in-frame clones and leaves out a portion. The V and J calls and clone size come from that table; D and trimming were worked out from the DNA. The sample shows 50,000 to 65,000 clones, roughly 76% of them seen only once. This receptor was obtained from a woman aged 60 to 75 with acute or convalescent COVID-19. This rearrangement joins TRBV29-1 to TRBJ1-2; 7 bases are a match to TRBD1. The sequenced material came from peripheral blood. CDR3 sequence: CSVEGQGGYTF. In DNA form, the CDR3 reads TGCAGCGTTGAAGGACAGGGAGGCTACACCTTC.